This T cell receptor beta chain came from a study of blood T cell repertoires in COVID-19. Study context: The United States, Italy and Spain provided the acute and convalescent COVID-19 samples. The analysed material was cDNA or gDNA that came from T cells, B-cell-depleted T cells, or PBMCs.

Per the original methods: Counts of nucleated cells, estimated from reference gene primer amplification, were obtained. Clones were sequenced by immunoSEQ multiplex PCR, and TCRdb holds only the in-frame ones, with some missing. Clonal size and the V and J genes are those of that table, whereas D and trimming came from the DNA. The table records fewer than 130,000 clones, 75% to 90% of them present only once. Trimming stripped 5 bases from V and 0 bases from J, with 12 bases between. Germline values: CDR1 SEHNR, CDR2 FQNEAQ (reference sequence). The CDR3 covers 15 residues. The V and J genes are TRBV7-9 and TRBJ2-3; D perhaps matches TRBD1 (5 bases). Input material: peripheral blood. The sequence was obtained from a woman aged 80 or over with acute or convalescent COVID-19. CDR3 amino acids: CASSRRQPSTDTQYF. The CDR3 coding sequence is TGTGCCAGCAGCCGCAGACAGCCTAGCACAGATACGCAGTATTTT. Variable domain in full (rest from reference TRBV7-9 and TRBJ2-3): DTGVSQNPRHKITKRGQNVTFRCDPISEHNRLYWYRQTLGQGPEFLTYFQNEAQLEKSRLLSDRFSAERPKGSFSTLEIQRTEQGDSAMYLCASSRRQPSTDTQYFGPGTRLTVL.